This TCR beta chain was retrieved from a study of T cells in Graves' hyperthyroidism and ophthalmopathy. Regions amplified from RNA transcripts were the TCR beta CDR3 regions. TCR CDR3 underwent first-round RT-PCR with the HTBI primer set. In TCRdb, the multiplex PCR reads were re-called with MiXCR into one record per CDR3 protein. Altogether around 450,000 distinct CDR3 sequences are present, around 14% being singletons, with the ten largest covering 7.5% to 8%. Germline V gives CDR1 MNHNS, CDR2 SASEGT. The CDR3 totals 14 residues. Germline trimming cut 5 bases from V and 3 bases from J; bases unmatched to any gene: 6.

The sequenced material came from blood. J is TRBJ1-1 and V is TRBV6-1; 7 positions agree with TRBD1. This receptor was identified in a woman between 18 and 29 years old with Graves' hyperthyroidism. This CDR3 is CASSPEQGYTEAFF. The CDR3 region has the DNA TGTGCCAGCAGTCCGGAACAGGGGTACACTGAAGCTTTCTTT.